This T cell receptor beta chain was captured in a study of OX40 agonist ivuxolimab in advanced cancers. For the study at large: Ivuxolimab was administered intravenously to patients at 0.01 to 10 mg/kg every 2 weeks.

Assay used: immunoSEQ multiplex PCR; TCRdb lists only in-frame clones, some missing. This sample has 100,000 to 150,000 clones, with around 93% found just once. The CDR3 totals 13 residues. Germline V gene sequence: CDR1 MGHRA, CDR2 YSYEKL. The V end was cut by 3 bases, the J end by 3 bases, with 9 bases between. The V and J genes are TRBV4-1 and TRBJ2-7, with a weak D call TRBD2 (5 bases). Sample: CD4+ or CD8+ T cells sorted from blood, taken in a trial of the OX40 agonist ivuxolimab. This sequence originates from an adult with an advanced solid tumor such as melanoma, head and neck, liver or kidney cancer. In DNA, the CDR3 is TGCGCCAGCAGCCAGGTGGGAGTCTACGAGCAGTACTTC. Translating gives CASSQVGVYEQYF.